A single sample is the source of the 28 T cell receptor beta chains below, sequenced in a study of PD-1 blockade in classical Hodgkin lymphoma. Profiling relied on immunoSEQ multiplex PCR, and the TCRdb table lists in-frame clones only, not all of them. The sample records 72,000 or so clones, more than 85% being singletons. There was relapse after autologous stem cell transplantation in every patient, and there was variation in brentuximab vedotin exposure. The sample here was peripheral blood mononuclear cells (PBMCs), taken at baseline. These receptors were collected from a human donor with classical Hodgkin lymphoma.

The chain has TRBV18 and TRBJ1-6; D perhaps matches TRBD1 (6 bases). This CDR3 is 14 amino acids long. Germline values: CDR1 KGHSH, CDR2 LQKENI. Trimming removed 2 bases at V and 6 bases at J, with 8 bases between. The CDR3 bases are TGTGCCAGCTCACCAGGGGGCTCTAATTCACCCCTCCACTTT. This translates into CASSPGGSNSPLHF.

The chain employs TRBV11-3 and TRBJ2-3, with 9 positions matching TRBD2. There are 15 residues in the CDR3. Germline values: CDR1 SGHNT, CDR2 YENEEA. The V and J ends lost 4 bases and 1 base, in that order; junction bases with no gene match: 3. This CDR3 reads CASSSRTSGTDTQYF. The CDR3 DNA follows: TGTGCCAGCAGCTCACGGACTAGCGGCACAGATACGCAGTATTTT.

V and J are TRBV2 and TRBJ1-2, with D tentatively TRBD1 (6 bases). The length of the CDR3 is 14 residues. From germline, CDR1 is SNHLY and CDR2 FYNNEI. Trimming pared 5 bases from V and 0 bases from J, leaving 10 bases between. The CDR3 sequence is CASSLGQSNYGYTF. DNA for the CDR3: TGTGCCAGCAGTTTAGGACAGTCTAACTATGGCTACACCTTC.

This clone has just one count. This chain links TRBV7-9 with TRBJ2-7; TRBD1 agrees at 7 bases. CDR3 length: 13 residues. The germline V gene has CDR1 SEHNR and CDR2 FQNEAQ (reference sequence). Unmatched junction bases numbered 4, after V lost 4 bases and J lost 4 bases. The CDR3 sequence: CASSSETGYEQYF. CDR3 bases: TGTGCCAGCAGCTCGGAGACAGGGTACGAGCAGTACTTC.

The chain is built from TRBV6-5 and TRBJ1-4; 7 bases are shared with TRBD1. J lost 7 bases, V lost 6 bases, and 8 bases had no gene match. CDR1 and CDR2 from the germline V gene are MNHEY and SVGAGI. This CDR3 spans 14 amino acids. Here the CDR3 reads CASSGQAIGEKLFF. The CDR3 coding sequence is TGTGCCAGCAGCGGACAGGCCATAGGTGAAAAACTGTTTTTT.

The chain has TRBV30 and TRBJ1-2; tentative D call: TRBD1 (6 bases). This CDR3 has 14 amino acids. The V and J ends lost 5 bases and 3 bases respectively, with 16 bases between them. The germline V gene encodes CDR1 GTSNPN and CDR2 SVGIG (reference sequence). The CDR3 nucleotides are TGTGCCTGGTTTCAACAGGGTCCCTACTATGGCTACACCTTC. This encodes CAWFQQGPYYGYTF. The full variable domain, its missing parts supplied by reference TRBV30 and TRBJ1-2, is SQTIHQWPATLVQPVGSPLSLECTVEGTSNPNLYWYRQAAGRGLQLLFYSVGIGQISSEVPQNLSASRPQDRQFILSSKKLLLSDSGFYLCAWFQQGPYYGYTFGSGTRLTVV.

CDR3 coding DNA: TGTGCCAGCAGTCCCGTGGGACAGGCCCTTATGGAGACAGATACGCAGTATTTT. This sequence encodes CASSPVGQALMETDTQYF. V is TRBV28 and J is TRBJ2-3, with 8 bases fitting TRBD1. The junction had 16 bases not matched to a gene; V was cut back by 5 bases and J by 3 bases. Germline V CDR1 and CDR2: MDHEN, SYDVKM. CDR3 length: 18 amino acids.

The rearrangement links TRBV18 to TRBJ1-4, with 10 bases that match TRBD1. Germline V gives CDR1 KGHSH, CDR2 LQKENI. The CDR3 runs 16 residues. The trim removed 3 bases at V and 4 bases at J, leaving 5 bases unmatched. CDR3 bases: TGTGCCAGCTCACCCCTGGGACAGGGGAATAATGAAAAACTGTTTTTT. The encoded protein is CASSPLGQGNNEKLFF.

This rearrangement joins TRBV11-2 to TRBJ2-7; D gene ambiguous. Trimming took off 3 bases at V and 3 bases at J, with 9 bases between the two ends. CDR1 and CDR2 from the germline V gene are SGHAT and FQNNGV. This CDR3 has 13 residues. This CDR3 reads CASSFGGDYEQYF. The CDR3 DNA follows: TGTGCCAGCAGCTTTGGTGGGGACTACGAGCAGTACTTC.

The genes are TRBV29-1 and TRBJ1-1; possibly TRBD1 for D (5 bases). CDR3 length: 12 amino acids. CDR1 is SQVTM, CDR2 ANQGSEA, per germline. The ends were cut back, 8 bases at V and 5 bases at J, with 15 bases in the middle. CDR3 protein: CSTLGGWTEAFF. The CDR3 DNA follows: TGCAGCACATTGGGGGGATGGACTGAAGCTTTCTTT.

The chain recombines TRBV5-1 with TRBJ2-1; D is unclear. The CDR3 sequence is 15 residues long. The ends were cut back, 4 bases at V and 0 bases at J, with 11 bases in the middle. The germline V gene has CDR1 SGHRS and CDR2 YFSETQ. The CDR3 coding sequence is TGCGCCAGCAGCAAAGAGATGGGCTCCTACAATGAGCAGTTCTTC. It specifies CASSKEMGSYNEQFF.

The rearrangement uses TRBV6-5 and TRBJ2-1; 9 bases are a match to TRBD2. The CDR3 is made up of 15 amino acids. Trimming at V came to 7 bases and at J to 2 bases, leaving 6 bases not matched to a gene. Germline V gene data show CDR1 as MNHEY and CDR2 as SVGAGI. CDR3 sequence (DNA): TGTGCCAGCACCAAAGCGGGAGGCCCCTACAATGAGCAGTTCTTC. This codes for CASTKAGGPYNEQFF.

The gene calls are TRBV5-1 and TRBJ2-7; D possibly corresponds to TRBD1 (6 bases). V was clipped by 4 bases and J by 4 bases, with 9 bases between them. The CDR3 consists of 12 residues. Germline V gene data show CDR1 as SGHRS and CDR2 as YFSETQ. CDR3 in amino acids: CASSPQGYEQYF. CDR3 nucleotides: TGCGCCAGCAGCCCACAGGGTTACGAGCAGTACTTC.

This rearrangement joins TRBV5-4 to TRBJ1-1, with D maybe TRBD1 (6 bases). Trimming took off 4 bases at V and 1 base at J, with 14 bases between the two ends. Germline values: CDR1 SGHNT, CDR2 YYREEE (reference sequence). The CDR3 has 15 amino acids. CDR3 in amino acids: CASSHQQGSNTEAFF. CDR3 in DNA: TGTGCCAGCAGCCATCAACAGGGCTCGAACACTGAAGCTTTCTTT.

The chain couples TRBV6-5 to TRBJ2-1, with 11 bases fitting TRBD1. After removal of 0 bases from V and 5 bases from J, the junction contained 3 bases not matched to a gene. Germline V gene data show CDR1 as MNHEY and CDR2 as SVGAGI. The CDR3 has 16 amino acids. CDR3 coding DNA: TGTGCCAGCAGTTACTCCCGGACAGGGGGCCACAATGAGCAGTTCTTC. Translating gives CASSYSRTGGHNEQFF.

The rearrangement uses TRBV13 and TRBJ2-7; D uncertain. In germline, CDR1 is PRHDT, CDR2 FYEKMQ (reference sequence). V lost 1 base, J lost 0 bases, and 7 bases lay in between. The CDR3 extends over 14 amino acids. The CDR3 DNA reads TGTGCCAGCAGCTTAGACCCCTCCTCCTACGAGCAGTACTTC. Translated, it gives CASSLDPSSYEQYF.

The rearrangement uses TRBV7-2 and TRBJ2-7, with 7 bases aligning to TRBD1. The CDR3 length is 14 residues. With 5 bases clipped from V and 6 bases from J, the junction kept 10 bases outside the gene matches. Germline V gene data show CDR1 as SGHTA and CDR2 as FQGNSA. The CDR3 is CASSGDRYYSEQYF. The CDR3, as DNA: TGTGCCAGCAGCGGGGACAGATACTATAGCGAGCAGTACTTC.

This clone was seen a handful of times. CDR3 amino acids: CASGIFTGGSGANVLTF. In nucleotides, the CDR3 is TGTGCTAGTGGTATCTTTACAGGGGGCTCTGGGGCCAACGTCCTGACTTTC. The chain carries TRBV12-5 and TRBJ2-6; 8 bases map to TRBD1. Germline V lookup: CDR1 LGHNT, CDR2 FRNRAP. The CDR3 extends over 17 amino acids. J was trimmed by 0 bases and V by 5 bases; bases with no gene match: 6.

The V and J genes are TRBV9 and TRBJ1-1; D call uncertain. The CDR3 spans 13 residues. V lost 7 bases and J lost 2, with 12 bases in between. CDR1 and CDR2 (germline): SGDLS, YYNGEE. This chain's CDR3 is CASQAQANTEAFF. CDR3 DNA sequence: TGTGCCAGCCAGGCCCAGGCTAACACTGAAGCTTTCTTT.

The V gene is TRBV19, the J gene TRBJ1-1, with a possible D match to TRBD1 (6 bases). Germline CDR1 and CDR2: LNHDA and SQIVND (reference sequence). V dropped 3 bases and J dropped 0 bases, with 14 bases sitting between them. The CDR3 consists of 16 residues. The CDR3 sequence: CASSIIGGGMNTEAFF. The CDR3 DNA is TGTGCCAGTAGTATTATAGGGGGAGGGATGAACACTGAAGCTTTCTTT. Drawing the rest from reference TRBV19 and TRBJ1-1, the complete variable domain is DGGITQSPKYLFRKEGQNVTLSCEQNLNHDAMYWYRQDPGQGLRLIYYSQIVNDFQKGDIAEGYSVSREKKESFPLTVTSAQKNPTAFYLCASSIIGGGMNTEAFFGQGTRLTVV.

The rearrangement uses TRBV25-1 and TRBJ1-3; tentative D call: TRBD1 (6 bases). CDR3 size: 13 residues. Germline-derived CDR1 and CDR2 are MGHDK and SYGVNS. Deletions cut 9 bases from V and 4 bases from J, with 13 bases between. CDR3 DNA: TGTGCCAGTACAGGGTATTCCGGAAACACCATATATTTT. This encodes CASTGYSGNTIYF.

This chain connects TRBV7-2 to TRBJ1-6; unclear D gene. This CDR3 region has 15 residues. Trimming took 2 bases from V and 2 from J, leaving 7 bases between them. Germline V CDR1 and CDR2: SGHTA, FQGNSA. CDR3 sequence reads: CASSLTQTYNSPLHF. In DNA, the CDR3 is TGTGCCAGCAGCTTAACACAGACCTATAATTCACCCCTCCACTTT.

The chain recombines TRBV2 with TRBJ2-3; unclear D gene. With 2 bases removed from V and 2 bases from J, the gap between germline ends came to 5 bases. The CDR3 sequence is 13 residues long. Germline V gives CDR1 SNHLY, CDR2 FYNNEI. The CDR3, as DNA: TGTGCCAGCAGTGAAAAGGTCACAGATACGCAGTATTTT. Protein: CASSEKVTDTQYF.

The chain links TRBV7-3 to TRBJ2-1, with TRBD2 identical over 10 bases. Germline CDR1 SGHTA, CDR2 FQGTGA. V shed 1 base and J 2 bases; nucleotides not matched to a gene: 5. This CDR3 spans 17 amino acids. The CDR3: CASSLNPGTSAYNEQFF. The CDR3 DNA sequence: TGTGCCAGCAGCTTAAACCCCGGGACTAGCGCCTACAATGAGCAGTTCTTC.

The chain combines TRBV23-1 with TRBJ2-1; D not resolved. TRBV23-1 is designated an ORF whose function remains uncertain. The V end lost 5 bases, the J end lost 5 bases, and 10 bases lay between the germline ends. This CDR3 has 13 amino acids. In DNA, the CDR3 is TGCGCCAGCAGTTACTTCCGGGACAATGAGCAGTTCTTC. Protein product: CASSYFRDNEQFF.

The J gene is TRBJ2-7, the V gene TRBV30, with D perhaps matching TRBD2 (6 bases). This CDR3 comprises 12 residues. CDR1 is GTSNPN and CDR2 is SVGIG in the germline V gene (reference sequence). V lost 5 bases, J lost 5 bases, and 13 bases lay in between. The CDR3 spells CAWLGAGNEQYF. DNA of the CDR3: TGTGCCTGGTTAGGGGCGGGGAACGAGCAGTACTTC.

The chain is built from TRBV9 and TRBJ2-7; D not certain. V was cut by 2 bases and J by 1 base, with 13 bases left in between. CDR1 and CDR2 from the germline V gene are SGDLS and YYNGEE. The CDR3 is 15 amino acids. Written as DNA, the CDR3 is TGTGCCAGCAGCGTGAGACCCCAAGGTTCCTACGAGCAGTACTTC. Its protein product is CASSVRPQGSYEQYF. Based on the CDR3 plus reference TRBV9 and TRBJ2-7, the full variable domain is DSGVTQTPKHLITATGQRVTLRCSPRSGDLSVYWYQQSLDQGLQFLIQYYNGEERAKGNILERFSAQQFPDLHSELNLSSLELGDSALYFCASSVRPQGSYEQYFGPGTRLTVT.

The chain uses TRBV7-9 and TRBJ2-5; D not resolved. In germline, CDR1 is SEHNR, CDR2 FQNEAQ (reference sequence). The CDR3 is 12 amino acids. V dropped 7 bases and J dropped 5 bases, with 11 bases sitting between them. The CDR3 region is CASNDPTETQYF. CDR3 sequence (DNA): TGTGCCAGCAACGATCCGACGGAGACCCAGTACTTC.